The T cell receptor beta chain described here comes from a study of T cell responses to AZD1222 COVID-19 vaccine. Using immunoSEQ multiplex PCR, the repertoire was profiled, and TCRdb retains in-frame clones only, with some absent. The sample includes some 150,000 clones, more than 75% of them seen just once. Regarding this clone: Relative to the germline gene, one junction end is altered; a read error may explain this.

The sequence derives from an adult in good health. This sample comprised peripheral blood, obtained on day 0 of MenACWY control vaccination.

This chain's CDR3 is CASRIGAGPQHF. DNA of the CDR3: TGTGCCAGTAGAATAGGGGCCGGGCCCCAGCATTTT. The V gene is TRBV19, the J gene TRBJ1-5; possible D gene TRBD1, 5 bases. Germline V gives CDR1 LNHDA, CDR2 SQIVND (reference sequence). The CDR3 length is 12 residues.